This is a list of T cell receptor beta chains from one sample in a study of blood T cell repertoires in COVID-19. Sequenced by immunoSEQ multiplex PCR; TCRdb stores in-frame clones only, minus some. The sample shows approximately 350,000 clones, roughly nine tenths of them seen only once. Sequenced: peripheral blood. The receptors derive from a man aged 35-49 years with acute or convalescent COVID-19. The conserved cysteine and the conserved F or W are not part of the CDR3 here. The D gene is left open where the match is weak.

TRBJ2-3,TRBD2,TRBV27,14,ASREGLAGGLDTQY
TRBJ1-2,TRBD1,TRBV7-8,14,ASSSPGQGAGAGYT
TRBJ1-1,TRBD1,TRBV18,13,ASSPSGGLNTEAF
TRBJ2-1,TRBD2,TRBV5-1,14,ASSLGSGTSYNEQF
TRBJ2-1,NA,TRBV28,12,ASSWSSGDVEQF
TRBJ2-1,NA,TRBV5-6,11,ASSLFIENEQF
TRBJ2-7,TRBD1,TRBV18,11,ASFRDSSYEQY
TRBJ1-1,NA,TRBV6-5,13,ASSYSTGGDTEAF
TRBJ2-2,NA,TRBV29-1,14,SVEEFRGGNTGELF
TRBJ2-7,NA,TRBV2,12,ASSDRQVRYEQY
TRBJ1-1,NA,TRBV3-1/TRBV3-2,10,ASSHMNTEAF
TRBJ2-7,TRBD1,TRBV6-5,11,AAEDRATYEQY
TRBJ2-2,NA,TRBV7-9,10,ASYSPPGELF
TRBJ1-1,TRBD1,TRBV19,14,ASSIGTGIMNTEAF
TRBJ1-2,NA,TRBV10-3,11,AIRAGTYYGYT
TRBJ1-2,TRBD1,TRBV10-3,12,AIRTGQGALGYT
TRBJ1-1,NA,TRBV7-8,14,ASSLRTLRVNTEAF
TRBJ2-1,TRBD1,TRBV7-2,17,ASSLVRSLGQGSYNEQF
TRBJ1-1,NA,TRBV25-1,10,ASGKYRDEAF
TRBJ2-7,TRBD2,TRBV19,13,ASSIVGLAGVEQY
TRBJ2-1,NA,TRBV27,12,ASSLVGSYNEQF
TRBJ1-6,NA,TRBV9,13,ASSGRSGINSPLH
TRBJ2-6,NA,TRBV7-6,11,ASGLGGANVLT
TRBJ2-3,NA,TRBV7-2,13,ASSSDGREVDTQY
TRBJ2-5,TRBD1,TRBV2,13,ASSEASGQSETQY
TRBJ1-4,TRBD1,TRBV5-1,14,ASSLASGGTNEKLF
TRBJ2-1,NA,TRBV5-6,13,ASSLGGSFYNEQF
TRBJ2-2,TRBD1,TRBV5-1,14,ASSLKTGRSTGELF
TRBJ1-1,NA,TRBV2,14,ASSDEGGPLNTEAF
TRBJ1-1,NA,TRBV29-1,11,SVGPLSSTEAF
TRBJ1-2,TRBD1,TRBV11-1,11,ASSLGDSYGYT
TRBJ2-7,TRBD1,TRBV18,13,ASSLDRGTNDEQY
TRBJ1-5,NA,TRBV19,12,ASSWGQGNQPQH
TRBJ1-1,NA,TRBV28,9,ASSLYTEAF
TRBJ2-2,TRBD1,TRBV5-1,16,ASRLGVGTGFNTGELF
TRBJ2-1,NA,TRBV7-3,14,ASSLRRGDSYNEQF
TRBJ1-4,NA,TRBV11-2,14,ASSLGYRVANEKLF
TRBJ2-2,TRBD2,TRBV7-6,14,ASRPLAGGQIGELF
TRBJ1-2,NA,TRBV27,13,ASGLRTGYQHGYT
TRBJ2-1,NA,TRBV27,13,ASSLMTETYNEQF
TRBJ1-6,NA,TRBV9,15,ASSVAPDMATHSPLH